This TCR beta chain was recorded in a study of cytomegalovirus exposure and HLA in healthy donors. The study, taken as a whole, reports: DRB1 showed the most TCR associations and HLA-C the fewest in a later analysis, as rates varied by HLA locus. Usually a TCR sequence was rare, but some public TCRs were found in many donors.

The CDR3 consists of 14 residues. The germline CDR1 and CDR2 sequences are SNHLY and FYNNEI. The V and J ends lost 6 bases and 1 base respectively, with 10 bases between them. With 60 Vbeta and 13 Jbeta primers, the PCR was carried out. The method was immunoSEQ multiplex PCR; TCRdb's version includes in-frame clones alone and lacks a portion of them. Of 60,000 to 100,000 clones in the sample, 60% to 85% are singletons; the top ten hold 4.5% to 7%. As regards this clone: The antigen is not known.

The receptor comes from a male donor in good health and CMV-seropositive. Source material: PBMCs. The rearrangement joins TRBV2 to TRBJ1-5; TRBD1 might be the D (5 bases). In nucleotides, the CDR3 is TGTGCCAGCAGGACGGACATGAGCAATCAGCCCCAGCATTTT. This translates into CASRTDMSNQPQHF.